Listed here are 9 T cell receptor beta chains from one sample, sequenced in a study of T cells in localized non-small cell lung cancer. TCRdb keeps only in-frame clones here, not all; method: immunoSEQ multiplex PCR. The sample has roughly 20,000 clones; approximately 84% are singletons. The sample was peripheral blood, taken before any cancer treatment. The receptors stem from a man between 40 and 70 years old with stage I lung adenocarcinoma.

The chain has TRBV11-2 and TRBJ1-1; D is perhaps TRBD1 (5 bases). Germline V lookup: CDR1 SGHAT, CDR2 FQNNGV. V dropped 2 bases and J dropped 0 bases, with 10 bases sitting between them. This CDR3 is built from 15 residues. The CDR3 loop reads CASSLWGQLNTEAFF. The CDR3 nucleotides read TGTGCCAGCAGCTTATGGGGCCAATTGAACACTGAAGCTTTCTTT.

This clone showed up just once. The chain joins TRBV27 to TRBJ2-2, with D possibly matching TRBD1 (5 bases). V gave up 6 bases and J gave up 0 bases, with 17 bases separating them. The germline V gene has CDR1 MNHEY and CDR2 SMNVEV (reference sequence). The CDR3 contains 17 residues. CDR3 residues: CASSPLGAGPNTGELFF. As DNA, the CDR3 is TGTGCCAGCAGCCCCCTTGGGGCAGGGCCGAACACCGGGGAGCTGTTTTTT.

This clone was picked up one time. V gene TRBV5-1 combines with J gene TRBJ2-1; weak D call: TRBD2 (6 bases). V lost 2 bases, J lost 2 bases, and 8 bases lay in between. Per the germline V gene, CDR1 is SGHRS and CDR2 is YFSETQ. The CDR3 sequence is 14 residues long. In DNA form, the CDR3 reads TGCGCCAGCAGCTTAACGGGAGCCTACAATGAGCAGTTCTTC. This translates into CASSLTGAYNEQFF. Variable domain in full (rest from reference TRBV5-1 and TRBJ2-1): KAGVTQTPRYLIKTRGQQVTLSCSPISGHRSVSWYQQTPGQGLQFLFEYFSETQRNKGNFPGRFSGRQFSNSRSEMNVSTLELGDSALYLCASSLTGAYNEQFFGPGTRLTVL.

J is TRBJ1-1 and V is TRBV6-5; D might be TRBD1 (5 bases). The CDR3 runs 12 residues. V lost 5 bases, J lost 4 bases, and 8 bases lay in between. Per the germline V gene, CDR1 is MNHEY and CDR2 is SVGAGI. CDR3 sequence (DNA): TGTGCCAGCAGTGGGGGGGGCACTGAAGCTTTCTTT. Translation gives CASSGGGTEAFF.

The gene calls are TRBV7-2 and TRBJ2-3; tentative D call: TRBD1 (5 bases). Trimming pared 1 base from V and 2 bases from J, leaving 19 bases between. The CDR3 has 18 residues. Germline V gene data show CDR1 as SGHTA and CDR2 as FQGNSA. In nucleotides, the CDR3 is TGTGCCAGCAGCTTAGATCCCCCCGTGGGGCAGAACACAGATACGCAGTATTTT. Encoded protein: CASSLDPPVGQNTDTQYF.

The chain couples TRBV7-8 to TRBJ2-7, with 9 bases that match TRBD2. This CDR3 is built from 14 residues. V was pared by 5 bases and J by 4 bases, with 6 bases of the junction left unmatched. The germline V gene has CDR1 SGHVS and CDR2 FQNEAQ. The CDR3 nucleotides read TGTGCCAGCAGCCCCTGGACTAGCGCGTACGAGCAGTACTTC. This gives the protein CASSPWTSAYEQYF.

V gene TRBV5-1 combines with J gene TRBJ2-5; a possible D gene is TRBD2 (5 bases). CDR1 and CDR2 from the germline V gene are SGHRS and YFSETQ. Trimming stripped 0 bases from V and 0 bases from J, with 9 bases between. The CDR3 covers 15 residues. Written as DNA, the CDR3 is TGCGCCAGCAGCTTGGTTCCGGGAAACCAAGAGACCCAGTACTTC. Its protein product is CASSLVPGNQETQYF.

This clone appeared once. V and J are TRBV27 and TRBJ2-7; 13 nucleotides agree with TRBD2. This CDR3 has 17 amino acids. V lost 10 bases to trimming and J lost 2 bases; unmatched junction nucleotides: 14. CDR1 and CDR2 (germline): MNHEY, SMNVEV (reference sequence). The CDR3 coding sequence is TGTGCCACGGAGACCGGGACTAGCGGGATCTTGGCCTACGAGCAGTACTTC. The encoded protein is CATETGTSGILAYEQYF.

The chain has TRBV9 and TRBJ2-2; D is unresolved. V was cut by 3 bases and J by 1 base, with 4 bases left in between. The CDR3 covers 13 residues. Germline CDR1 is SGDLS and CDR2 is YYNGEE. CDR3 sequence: CASSGRNTGELFF. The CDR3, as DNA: TGTGCCAGCAGCGGCAGGAACACCGGGGAGCTGTTTTTT.